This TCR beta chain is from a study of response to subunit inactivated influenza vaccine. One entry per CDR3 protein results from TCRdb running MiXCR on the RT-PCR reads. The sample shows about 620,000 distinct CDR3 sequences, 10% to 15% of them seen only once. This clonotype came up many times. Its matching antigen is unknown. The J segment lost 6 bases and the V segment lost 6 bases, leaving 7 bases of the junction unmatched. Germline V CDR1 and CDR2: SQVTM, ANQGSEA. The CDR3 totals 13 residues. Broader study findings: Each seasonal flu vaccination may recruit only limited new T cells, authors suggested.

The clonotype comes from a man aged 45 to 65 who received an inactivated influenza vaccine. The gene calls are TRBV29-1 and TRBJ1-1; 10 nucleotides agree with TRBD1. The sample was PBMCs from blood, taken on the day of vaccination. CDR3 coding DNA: TGCAGCGTGGTGACAGGGGGCCTGGCTGAAGCTTTCTTT. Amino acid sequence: CSVVTGGLAEAFF. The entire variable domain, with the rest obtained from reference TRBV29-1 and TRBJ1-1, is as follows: SAVISQKPSRDICQRGTSLTIQCQVDSQVTMMFWYRQQPGQSLTLIATANQGSEATYESGFVIDKFPISRPNLTFSTLTVSNMSPEDSSIYLCSVVTGGLAEAFFGQGTRLTVV.